This TCR beta chain originates from a study of patients and donors after allogeneic stem cell transplantation. Via MiXCR, TCRdb re-called the RT-PCR reads, giving one row per CDR3 protein. This sample has about 150,000 distinct CDR3 sequences; about a third occur once, and the top ten carry about 50%. The V gene lost 2 bases and the J gene lost 4 bases, with 14 bases spanning the gap. The CDR3 contains 14 residues. Germline assignment: CDR1 DFQATT and CDR2 SNEGSKA (reference sequence). Source material: blood, either unsorted or a sorted T cell fraction (not recorded which). This chain links TRBV20-1 with TRBJ1-2; no clear D. The sequence derives from a human donor who was either an allogeneic HSCT recipient or a stem cell or donor lymphocyte infusion donor (not recorded which). It is not recorded whose cells these are; they may come from a transplant donor. CDR3 loop: CSARPTDLTYGYTF. CDR3 DNA: TGCAGTGCTAGACCCACGGACCTTACCTATGGCTACACCTTC.